The clone carrying this T cell receptor (beta chain) was seen repeatedly, ten times or more. Per the original data handling: Reference gene primer amplification in the assay estimated nucleated cell counts. Clones were sequenced by immunoSEQ multiplex PCR, and TCRdb holds only the in-frame ones, with some missing. The V and J calls and clone size come from that table; D and trimming were worked out from the DNA. Of approximately 350,000 clones listed, around 88% are singletons. This CDR3 region has 13 residues. Trimming left V 3 bases short and J 12 bases short, with 15 bases between. CDR1 and CDR2 from the germline V gene are LGHNA and YSLEER. This entry belongs to a study of blood T cell repertoires in COVID-19. In the study overall: The study drew acute and convalescent COVID-19 samples from the United States, Italy and Spain. T cells, B-cell-depleted T cells, or PBMCs supplied cDNA or gDNA.

The clonotype was recovered from a man in his thirties or forties with active or convalescent COVID-19. The V and J genes are TRBV4-3 and TRBJ2-1; D unclear. The sequencing input was peripheral blood. The CDR3 DNA reads as TGCGCCAGCAGCCACACCCCCAATGAGCGGCAGTTCTTC. This encodes CASSHTPNERQFF.